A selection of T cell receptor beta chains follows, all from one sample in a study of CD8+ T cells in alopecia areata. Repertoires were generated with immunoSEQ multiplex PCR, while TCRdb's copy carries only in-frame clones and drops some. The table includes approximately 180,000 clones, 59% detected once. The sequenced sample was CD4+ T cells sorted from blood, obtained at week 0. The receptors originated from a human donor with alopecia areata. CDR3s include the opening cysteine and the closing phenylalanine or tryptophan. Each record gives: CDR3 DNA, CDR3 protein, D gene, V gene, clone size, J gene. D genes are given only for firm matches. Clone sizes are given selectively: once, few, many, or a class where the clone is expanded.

DNA: TGCAGCACTGGGACAGGGGGTGTTGCAGAGACCCAGTACTTC; CDR3: CSTGTGGVAETQYF; D: TRBD1; V: TRBV29-1; size: .; J: TRBJ2-5
DNA: TGTGCCAGCATGCAGGGGGCGAATACTGAAGCTTTCTTT; CDR3: CASMQGANTEAFF; D: TRBD1; V: TRBV2; size: .; J: TRBJ1-1
DNA: TGTGCCTGGAGTACCAAGACTAGCGGGCCAGAGACCCAGTACTTC; CDR3: CAWSTKTSGPETQYF; D: TRBD2; V: TRBV30; size: .; J: TRBJ2-5
DNA: TGTGCCTGGTCACTAGCGGGGGCGTTTTATAGGCAGTATTTT; CDR3: CAWSLAGAFYRQYF; D: TRBD2; V: TRBV30; size: .; J: TRBJ2-3
DNA: TGTGCCAGCAGCTCAGGGAACTCTGGGGCCAACGTCCTGACTTTC; CDR3: CASSSGNSGANVLTF; D: .; V: TRBV27; size: .; J: TRBJ2-6
DNA: TGTGCCAGCAGTGATCGAGGGGGAAGTCTCTACGAGCAGTACTTC; CDR3: CASSDRGGSLYEQYF; D: .; V: TRBV25-1; size: .; J: TRBJ2-7
DNA: TGTGCCAGCAGCGACGGGACTCTACGCACAGATACGCAGTATTTT; CDR3: CASSDGTLRTDTQYF; D: .; V: TRBV7-9; size: few; J: TRBJ2-3
DNA: TGCAGCGTTGGGACAGATCGTGGCTACACCTTC; CDR3: CSVGTDRGYTF; D: .; V: TRBV29-1; size: .; J: TRBJ1-2
DNA: TGTGCCAGCAGTGAATCTGGACAGGGTGCTACGACCCAGTACTTC; CDR3: CASSESGQGATTQYF; D: TRBD1; V: TRBV25-1; size: .; J: TRBJ2-5
DNA: TGTGCCAGCAGCGCCAGGGGTGTTGAGACCCAGTACTTC; CDR3: CASSARGVETQYF; D: .; V: TRBV7-2; size: .; J: TRBJ2-5
DNA: TGCGCCAGCAGCGACAGCGGCGCCTACGAGCAGTACTTC; CDR3: CASSDSGAYEQYF; D: .; V: TRBV5-1; size: .; J: TRBJ2-7
DNA: TGTGCCAGCAGCTTAAGGGGGGTTATGAACACTGAAGCTTTCTTT; CDR3: CASSLRGVMNTEAFF; D: .; V: TRBV7-2; size: .; J: TRBJ1-1
DNA: TGCAGCGTTCTAAGGGGGAAGGACTATGGCTACACCTTC; CDR3: CSVLRGKDYGYTF; D: .; V: TRBV29-1; size: .; J: TRBJ1-2
DNA: TGTGCCAGCAGCCGACAGGGGATGGTAAATGAGCAGTTCTTC; CDR3: CASSRQGMVNEQFF; D: TRBD1; V: TRBV7-3; size: .; J: TRBJ2-1
DNA: TGTGCCAGCAGTGAACTCGGGACAGGGACCTGGGAGCAGTACTTC; CDR3: CASSELGTGTWEQYF; D: TRBD1; V: TRBV6-1; size: .; J: TRBJ2-7
DNA: TGCAGCGCCGGACAGGGCTCCCGCAACACCGGGGAGCTGTTTTTT; CDR3: CSAGQGSRNTGELFF; D: TRBD1; V: TRBV29-1; size: .; J: TRBJ2-2
DNA: TGTGCCAGCAGTGAAGCGTCCGGCCGGCTCGTTGGTCAGCCCCAGCATTTT; CDR3: CASSEASGRLVGQPQHF; D: .; V: TRBV2; size: few; J: TRBJ1-5
DNA: TGTGCCAGCAGACGCAGGAGCACAGATACGCAGTATTTT; CDR3: CASRRRSTDTQYF; D: .; V: TRBV7-9; size: few; J: TRBJ2-3
DNA: TGTGCCAGCAGCGGGACCGGGAATCAGCCCCAGCATTTT; CDR3: CASSGTGNQPQHF; D: .; V: TRBV9; size: .; J: TRBJ1-5
DNA: TGTGCCAGCAGCTTAGCTTTTCAGGGCTACACCTTC; CDR3: CASSLAFQGYTF; D: .; V: TRBV7-2; size: .; J: TRBJ1-2
DNA: TGCGCCAGCAGCACGAACCAAGAGACCCAGTACTTC; CDR3: CASSTNQETQYF; D: .; V: TRBV5-1; size: once; J: TRBJ2-5
DNA: TGTGCCAGCAGCCCAGGGAACACCGGGGAGCTGTTTTTT; CDR3: CASSPGNTGELFF; D: .; V: TRBV7-9; size: .; J: TRBJ2-2
DNA: TGTGCCAGCAGACAGGGAACGAACACTGAAGCTTTCTTT; CDR3: CASRQGTNTEAFF; D: .; V: TRBV6-4; size: many; J: TRBJ1-1
DNA: TGCGCCAGCAGTCAATCCCCCGGACAGGGGGCATCAAAAAACATTCAGTACTTC; CDR3: CASSQSPGQGASKNIQYF; D: TRBD1; V: TRBV23-1; size: few; J: TRBJ2-4
DNA: TGTGCCTGGAGTGTTACCCCCTATGGCTACACCTTC; CDR3: CAWSVTPYGYTF; D: .; V: TRBV30; size: once; J: TRBJ1-2
DNA: TGTGCCAGTAGTACCAGGGGGCCTGGGGCCAACGTCCTGACTTTC; CDR3: CASSTRGPGANVLTF; D: TRBD1; V: TRBV19; size: few; J: TRBJ2-6
DNA: TGTGCCAGCAGGGAGGGGTCTGGAAACACCATATATTTT; CDR3: CASREGSGNTIYF; D: .; V: TRBV7-9; size: few; J: TRBJ1-3
DNA: TGCGCCAGCAGCTTGGAGGGGACCCGTGGCTACACCTTC; CDR3: CASSLEGTRGYTF; D: .; V: TRBV5-1; size: .; J: TRBJ1-2
DNA: TGTGCCTGGACACTAGCGGGGTCCTACAATGAGCAGTTCTTC; CDR3: CAWTLAGSYNEQFF; D: TRBD2; V: TRBV30; size: .; J: TRBJ2-1
DNA: TGTGCCAGCAGCGTAGACCCGGACGGTTATGGCTACACCTTC; CDR3: CASSVDPDGYGYTF; D: .; V: TRBV9; size: .; J: TRBJ1-2
DNA: TGTGCCAGCAGCTACATCAGACAAGAAGCTTTCTTT; CDR3: CASSYIRQEAFF; D: .; V: TRBV7-9; size: few; J: TRBJ1-1
DNA: TGTGCCTGGAGGGCAACAACAGGATATACGCAGTATTTT; CDR3: CAWRATTGYTQYF; D: .; V: TRBV30; size: .; J: TRBJ2-3
DNA: TGTGCCAGCAGGGGTATGGACTTCTGGGGGACCCAGTACTTC; CDR3: CASRGMDFWGTQYF; D: .; V: TRBV7-2; size: .; J: TRBJ2-5
DNA: TGTGCCAGCAGTTACTCCCCACAGAGAAATACGCAGTATTTT; CDR3: CASSYSPQRNTQYF; D: .; V: TRBV6-5; size: .; J: TRBJ2-3
DNA: TGTGCCTGGAGGAGGACAGGGGGCGATTCACCCCTCCACTTT; CDR3: CAWRRTGGDSPLHF; D: TRBD1; V: TRBV30; size: .; J: TRBJ1-6
DNA: TGTGCCAGCAGCCAAGATGGCCTCACCCGATATAATTCACCCCTCCACTTT; CDR3: CASSQDGLTRYNSPLHF; D: .; V: TRBV4-2; size: .; J: TRBJ1-6
DNA: TGTGCCAGCAGCTTAGGGTGGGACAGGAGGAACAATGAGCAGTTCTTC; CDR3: CASSLGWDRRNNEQFF; D: TRBD1; V: TRBV11-2; size: .; J: TRBJ2-1
DNA: TGTGCCAGCCGCCCCGGGGGGACAGTCCAAGAGACCCAGTACTTC; CDR3: CASRPGGTVQETQYF; D: .; V: TRBV11-2; size: .; J: TRBJ2-5
DNA: TGCAGCGTTGAAGGCAGATACTACAATGAGCAGTTCTTC; CDR3: CSVEGRYYNEQFF; D: .; V: TRBV29-1; size: few; J: TRBJ2-1
DNA: TGTGCCAGCAGCTTAATCGGGACAGGGGGTTTTGGCTACACCTTC; CDR3: CASSLIGTGGFGYTF; D: TRBD1; V: TRBV7-9; size: .; J: TRBJ1-2
DNA: TGCGCCAGCAGCCCGGACGGGAACACTGAAGCTTTCTTT; CDR3: CASSPDGNTEAFF; D: .; V: TRBV5-1; size: .; J: TRBJ1-1
DNA: TGTGCCAGCAGTTACTCCGCGTCAAAAGGCTACACCTTC; CDR3: CASSYSASKGYTF; D: .; V: TRBV6-5; size: .; J: TRBJ1-2
DNA: TGTGCCAGCAGCCCAGAATGGGTGACGCAGTATTTT; CDR3: CASSPEWVTQYF; D: .; V: TRBV11-2; size: once; J: TRBJ2-3
DNA: TGTGCCAGCGGGCAGTCGAACACTGAAGCTTTCTTT; CDR3: CASGQSNTEAFF; D: .; V: TRBV18; size: .; J: TRBJ1-1
DNA: TGCAGCGTTGTCAGACAGGGTCGAACCTACGAGCAGTACTTC; CDR3: CSVVRQGRTYEQYF; D: TRBD1; V: TRBV29-1; size: few; J: TRBJ2-7
DNA: TGTGCCAGCAGCTTGGGAGTTGGGTCGAACTATGGCTACACCTTC; CDR3: CASSLGVGSNYGYTF; D: .; V: TRBV5-6; size: .; J: TRBJ1-2
DNA: TGTGCCAGCAGCTCCCTTACACGAGAGACCCAGTACTTC; CDR3: CASSSLTRETQYF; D: .; V: TRBV7-9; size: few; J: TRBJ2-5
DNA: TGTGCCAGTAGGGACAGGAACCAAGAGACCCAGTACTTC; CDR3: CASRDRNQETQYF; D: TRBD1; V: TRBV19; size: .; J: TRBJ2-5
DNA: TGTGCCAGCTCAGCACAGGGTTCTCACACTGAAGCTTTCTTT; CDR3: CASSAQGSHTEAFF; D: .; V: TRBV18; size: .; J: TRBJ1-1
DNA: TGTGCCGAAACAGGGGTCCCCGACGAGCAGTACTTC; CDR3: CAETGVPDEQYF; D: TRBD1; V: TRBV30; size: few; J: TRBJ2-7
DNA: TGTGCCAGCTCACCGGGACAGCTAAACCAGAATCAGCCCCAGCATTTT; CDR3: CASSPGQLNQNQPQHF; D: TRBD1; V: TRBV18; size: few; J: TRBJ1-5
DNA: TGTGCCAGCAGTGAAGGTGGGCAGAAGCAGTACTTC; CDR3: CASSEGGQKQYF; D: .; V: TRBV6-1; size: few; J: TRBJ2-7
DNA: TGTGCCTGGAGCATCGAGGCAGTAGTTGAGCAGTTCTTC; CDR3: CAWSIEAVVEQFF; D: .; V: TRBV30; size: .; J: TRBJ2-1
DNA: TGTGCCTGGAGCGTAGGTCTGCAAGAGACCCAGTACTTC; CDR3: CAWSVGLQETQYF; D: .; V: TRBV30; size: .; J: TRBJ2-5
DNA: TGTGCCAGCAGCGTAAATAGGGTCGAACCTTACCTCTATGGCTACACCTTC; CDR3: CASSVNRVEPYLYGYTF; D: .; V: TRBV9; size: .; J: TRBJ1-2
DNA: TGCGCCAGCGGGGTATGCTCGGGACCAAGCTCTGGAAACACCATATATTTT; CDR3: CASGVCSGPSSGNTIYF; D: .; V: TRBV23-1; size: few; J: TRBJ1-3
DNA: TGCGCCAGCAGCCACGGGACGGCGATCTCCTACGAGCAGTACTTC; CDR3: CASSHGTAISYEQYF; D: .; V: TRBV5-1; size: .; J: TRBJ2-7
DNA: TGTGCCAGCAGCGTACAGGGCGCTGACACTGAAGCTTTCTTT; CDR3: CASSVQGADTEAFF; D: .; V: TRBV7-2; size: few; J: TRBJ1-1
DNA: TGTGCCAGCGCAGTCGAGCGGGCCACAAAACGAGCCAAAAACATTCAGTACTTC; CDR3: CASAVERATKRAKNIQYF; D: .; V: TRBV2; size: .; J: TRBJ2-4